The entry below describes one TCR beta chain. The antigen is not known. The sample comes from a study of beta chain features in type 1 diabetes. Turning to the study itself: Cells sorted and examined across all samples totaled more than 95,000,000. Study-wide findings and caveats: Within each of all four CD4+ subsets, Type 1 diabetes patients had TCRB CDR3s that were moderately but significantly shorter.

Sequenced material consisted of expressed TCRB transcripts (all of the isolated RNA was reverse transcribed). The protocol was immunoSEQ multiplex PCR, while the TCRdb copy is restricted to in-frame clones and leaves out a portion. Seen here are around 600,000 clones, approximately 13% observed once, and the top ten hold more than 0.09%. CDR3 length: 15 amino acids. With 1 base clipped from V and 5 bases from J, the junction kept 5 bases outside the gene matches. In germline, CDR1 is SGHTA, CDR2 FQGNSA. A sort by CD45RO/CCR7/CD25/CD127/CD95/CD27 yielded CD4+ naive, central memory, regulatory and stem cell-like memory cells.

The chain uses TRBV7-2 and TRBJ2-1, with TRBD2 identical over 7 bases. What was sequenced was naive CD4+ T cells from blood. This clonotype was obtained from a man aged 25 to 40 with type 1 diabetes. This chain's CDR3 is CASSLEPGGHNEQFF. The CDR3, as DNA: TGTGCCAGCAGCTTAGAGCCGGGGGGTCACAATGAGCAGTTCTTC.